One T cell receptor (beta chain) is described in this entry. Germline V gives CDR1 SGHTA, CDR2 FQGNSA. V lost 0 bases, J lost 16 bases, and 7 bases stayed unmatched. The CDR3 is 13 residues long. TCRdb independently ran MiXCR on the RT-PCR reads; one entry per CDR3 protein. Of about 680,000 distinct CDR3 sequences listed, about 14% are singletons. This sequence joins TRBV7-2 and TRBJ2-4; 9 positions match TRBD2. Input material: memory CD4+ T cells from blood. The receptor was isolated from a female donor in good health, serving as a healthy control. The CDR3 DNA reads TGTGCCAGCAGCTTAGCGTGGGGACTAGCTCCCTACTTC. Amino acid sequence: CASSLAWGLAPYF.